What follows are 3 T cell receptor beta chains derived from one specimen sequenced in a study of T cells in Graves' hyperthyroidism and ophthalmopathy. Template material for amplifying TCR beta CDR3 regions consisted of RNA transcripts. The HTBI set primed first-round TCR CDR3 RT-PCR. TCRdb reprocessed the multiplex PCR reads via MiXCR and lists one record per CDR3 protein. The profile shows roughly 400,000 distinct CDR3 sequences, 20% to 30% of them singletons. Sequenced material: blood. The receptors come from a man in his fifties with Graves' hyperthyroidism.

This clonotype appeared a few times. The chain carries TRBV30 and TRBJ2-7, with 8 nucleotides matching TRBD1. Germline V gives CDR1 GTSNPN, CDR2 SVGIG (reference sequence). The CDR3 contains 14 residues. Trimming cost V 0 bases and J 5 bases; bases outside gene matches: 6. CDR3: CAWSVPTGVDEQYF. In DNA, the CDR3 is TGTGCCTGGAGTGTTCCGACAGGGGTAGACGAGCAGTACTTC.

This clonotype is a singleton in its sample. The CDR3 is CASSTTGVNQPQHF. CDR3 bases: TGTGCCAGTAGCACGACAGGAGTTAATCAGCCCCAGCATTTT. The chain is built from TRBV19 and TRBJ1-5; D possibly corresponds to TRBD1 (6 bases). This CDR3 is 14 amino acids long. From germline, CDR1 is LNHDA and CDR2 SQIVND (reference sequence). V was shortened by 6 bases and J by 4 bases, with 13 bases between the two germline ends. The full variable domain, in which reference TRBV19 and TRBJ1-5 provide the parts outside the CDR3, is DGGITQSPKYLFRKEGQNVTLSCEQNLNHDAMYWYRQDPGQGLRLIYYSQIVNDFQKGDIAEGYSVSREKKESFPLTVTSAQKNPTAFYLCASSTTGVNQPQHFGDGTRLSIL.

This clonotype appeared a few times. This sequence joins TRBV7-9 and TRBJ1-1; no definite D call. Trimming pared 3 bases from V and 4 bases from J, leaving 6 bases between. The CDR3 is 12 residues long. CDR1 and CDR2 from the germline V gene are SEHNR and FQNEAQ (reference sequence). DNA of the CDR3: TGTGCCAGCAGCTTCGGATTCACTGAAGCTTTCTTT. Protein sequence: CASSFGFTEAFF. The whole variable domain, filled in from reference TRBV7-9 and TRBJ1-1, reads DTGVSQNPRHKITKRGQNVTFRCDPISEHNRLYWYRQTLGQGPEFLTYFQNEAQLEKSRLLSDRFSAERPKGSFSTLEIQRTEQGDSAMYLCASSFGFTEAFFGQGTRLTVV.